The 20 T cell receptor beta chains listed next were all sequenced from one sample in a study of T cell responses to AZD1222 COVID-19 vaccine. The table came from immunoSEQ multiplex PCR; TCRdb's copy has only in-frame clones and leaves some out. The table lists some 110,000 clones, around 88% of them singletons. The source material was peripheral blood, sampled on day 0 of AZD1222 vaccination. These TCRs come from an adult in good health.

The gene calls are TRBV7-2 and TRBJ1-1; tentative D call: TRBD1 (5 bases). Trimming cost V 3 bases and J 7 bases, with 12 bases left between them. CDR1 and CDR2 (germline): SGHTA, FQGNSA. CDR3 length: 13 amino acids. The CDR3 DNA reads as TGTGCCAGCAGCTTTAGGGACGGAGGTGAAGCTTTCTTT. It specifies CASSFRDGGEAFF.

The chain combines TRBV7-9 with TRBJ2-7; 10 bases fit TRBD1. The CDR3 covers 16 residues. The germline gives CDR1 SEHNR, CDR2 FQNEAQ (reference sequence). V lost 5 bases, J lost 2 bases, and 9 bases stayed unmatched. CDR3 DNA sequence: TGTGCCAGCAGCCGCTCTTCGGGACAGGGGACCTACGAGCAGTACTTC. This encodes CASSRSSGQGTYEQYF.

The V gene is TRBV19, the J gene TRBJ1-1, with 8 bases aligning to TRBD1. The J segment lost 3 bases and the V segment lost 5 bases, leaving 11 bases of the junction unmatched. CDR3 size: 16 residues. Germline V gene sequence: CDR1 LNHDA, CDR2 SQIVND (reference sequence). This CDR3 is CASSVLGNRGDTEAFF. As DNA, the CDR3 is TGTGCCAGTAGTGTCTTAGGAAACAGGGGGGACACTGAAGCTTTCTTT.

V is TRBV9 and J is TRBJ2-2; 8 bases are shared with TRBD1. Germline trimming cut 5 bases from V and 1 base from J; bases unmatched to any gene: 7. The CDR3 has 16 residues. The V gene's germline CDR1 is SGDLS and CDR2 YYNGEE. DNA for the CDR3: TGTGCCAGCAGAGCAACGGGACAGGAGAACACCGGGGAGCTGTTTTTT. This sequence encodes CASRATGQENTGELFF.

This chain joins TRBV19 and TRBJ2-3; TRBD2 might be the D (6 bases). V was clipped by 3 bases and J by 3 bases, with 10 bases between them. Looked up from germline, CDR1 is LNHDA and CDR2 is SQIVND (reference sequence). The CDR3 length is 14 residues. DNA of the CDR3: TGTGCCAGTAGTATGCAGGGAGGAACAGATACGCAGTATTTT. This translates into CASSMQGGTDTQYF.

The V and J genes are TRBV5-1 and TRBJ2-3, with TRBD2 identical over 7 bases. Germline loops: CDR1 SGHRS, CDR2 YFSETQ. The CDR3 is made up of 17 amino acids. With 4 bases clipped from V and 4 bases from J, the junction kept 15 bases outside the gene matches. CDR3 amino acids: CASSPRGDSGSPDTQYF. The DNA for the CDR3 is TGCGCCAGCAGCCCCCGGGGGGATAGCGGGTCCCCAGATACGCAGTATTTT.

This rearrangement joins TRBV27 to TRBJ2-7; 12 nucleotides align to TRBD1. CDR1 is MNHEY and CDR2 is SMNVEV in the germline V gene (reference sequence). The V and J ends lost 4 bases and 6 bases, in that order; junction bases with no gene match: 7. This CDR3 is built from 15 residues. The DNA for the CDR3 is TGTGCCAGCAGTTCGGCCGGGACAGGGGGCGGCGAGCAGTACTTC. Translating it yields CASSSAGTGGGEQYF.

The chain has TRBV6-5 and TRBJ1-6; 8 nucleotides match TRBD1. This CDR3 contains 14 residues. Germline CDR1 MNHEY, CDR2 SVGAGI. The junction had 8 bases not matched to a gene; V was cut back by 7 bases and J by 9 bases. The CDR3 DNA reads TGTGCCAGCAAACCGGGACAGGACAGTTCACCCCTCCACTTT. Encoded protein: CASKPGQDSSPLHF.

This chain links TRBV5-5 with TRBJ2-7; D is ambiguous. V was cut by 4 bases and J by 0 bases, with 20 bases left in between. The CDR3 is made up of 17 amino acids. CDR1 SGHKS and CDR2 YYEKEE come from the germline V gene (reference sequence). The CDR3 is CASSPAGVLAHSYEQYF. The CDR3 DNA reads as TGTGCCAGCAGCCCGGCCGGCGTACTGGCGCACTCCTACGAGCAGTACTTC.

The rearrangement uses TRBV5-6 and TRBJ1-6, with TRBD1 as a possible D gene (6 bases). In germline, CDR1 is SGHDT, CDR2 YYEEEE. The CDR3 contains 13 residues. V was cut by 4 bases and J by 11 bases, with 13 bases left in between. In nucleotides, the CDR3 is TGTGCCAGCAGCAGACAGGACCTAACACCCCTCCACTTT. Amino acids: CASSRQDLTPLHF. The whole variable domain, remainder taken from reference TRBV5-6 and TRBJ1-6, is DAGVTQSPTHLIKTRGQQVTLRCSPKSGHDTVSWYQQALGQGPQFIFQYYEEEERQRGNFPDRFSGHQFPNYSSELNVNALLLGDSALYLCASSRQDLTPLHFGNGTRLTVT.

This clone has just a few counts. The J gene is TRBJ2-1, the V gene TRBV4-1; D gene unclear. Germline loops: CDR1 MGHRA, CDR2 YSYEKL. Trimming took off 4 bases at V and 7 bases at J, with 17 bases between the two ends. CDR3 length: 15 amino acids. As DNA, the CDR3 is TGCGCCAGCAGCCCAAGGGCCGCTATGGGGAATGAGCAGTTCTTC. Translating gives CASSPRAAMGNEQFF.

The chain couples TRBV18 to TRBJ2-5, with D possibly TRBD1 on 6 matching bases. V dropped 1 base and J dropped 3 bases, with 6 bases sitting between them. This CDR3 is 13 amino acids long. Per germline, CDR1 KGHSH and CDR2 LQKENI. CDR3 nucleotide sequence: TGTGCCAGCTCACCACGACAGGAAGAGACCCAGTACTTC. Translated, it gives CASSPRQEETQYF.

The chain joins TRBV7-2 to TRBJ1-2, with TRBD1 matching 7 bases. Germline-derived CDR1 and CDR2 are SGHTA and FQGNSA. The CDR3 loop spans 16 amino acids. Trimming cost V 0 bases and J 2 bases; bases outside gene matches: 6. This chain's CDR3 is CASSLANRGHNYGYTF. In DNA form, the CDR3 reads TGTGCCAGCAGCTTAGCCAACAGGGGACACAACTATGGCTACACCTTC.

This chain's CDR3 is CASTPQGFGYTF. The CDR3 DNA sequence: TGTGCCAGTACCCCACAGGGATTTGGCTACACCTTC. This sequence joins TRBV19 and TRBJ1-2; perhaps TRBD1 as D (6 bases). The CDR3 is made up of 12 amino acids. Trimming took off 7 bases at V and 7 bases at J, with 13 bases between the two ends. CDR1 LNHDA and CDR2 SQIVND come from the germline V gene (reference sequence).

The CDR3 nucleotides read TGTGCCAGCAGCCGCGGGGGGACAGGGGGCTCCACAGATACGCAGTATTTT. It yields the protein CASSRGGTGGSTDTQYF. The gene calls are TRBV3-1 (or the pseudogene TRBV3-2) and TRBJ2-3; 12 nucleotides agree with TRBD1. V gave up 4 bases and J gave up 2 bases; unmatched junction bases: 7. This CDR3 comprises 17 residues. Germline V gives CDR1 LGHDT, CDR2 YNNKEL (reference sequence).

The V gene is TRBV7-2, the J gene TRBJ1-5; D is uncertain. CDR1 is SGHTA and CDR2 is FQGNSA in the germline V gene. V was cut by 2 bases and J by 7 bases, with 15 bases left in between. CDR3 length: 15 residues. This CDR3 is CASSLNLGAQQPQHF. CDR3 coding DNA: TGTGCCAGCAGCTTAAACCTCGGAGCGCAACAGCCCCAGCATTTT.

This clone was seen a few times. V is TRBV20-1 and J is TRBJ2-7, with 14 bases aligning to TRBD2. CDR1 DFQATT and CDR2 SNEGSKA come from the germline V gene (reference sequence). J was trimmed by 3 bases and V by 3 bases; bases with no gene match: 4. The CDR3 consists of 15 residues. For the CDR3, the DNA is TGCAGTGCTAGTGGGACTAGCGGGAGTGTCTACGAGCAGTACTTC. It yields the protein CSASGTSGSVYEQYF.

This clone has a single count. The V gene is TRBV7-9, the J gene TRBJ2-6; 7 bases fit TRBD1. The V and J ends lost 0 bases and 3 bases, in that order; junction bases with no gene match: 8. Germline V gives CDR1 SEHNR, CDR2 FQNEAQ (reference sequence). The CDR3 covers 18 residues. CDR3 in DNA: TGTGCCAGCAGCTTAGCGCGTAGTACAGGGGTTGGGGCCAACGTCCTGACTTTC. This codes for CASSLARSTGVGANVLTF.

This chain uses TRBV7-9 with TRBJ1-1; 10 positions agree with TRBD1. The CDR3 has 14 amino acids. From germline, CDR1 is SEHNR and CDR2 FQNEAQ (reference sequence). Losses at the gene ends were 3 bases for V and 6 bases for J; bases not matched to a gene: 4. CDR3 nucleotides: TGTGCCAGCAGCTTGGGACAGGGGTTATCTGAAGCTTTCTTT. Its translation is CASSLGQGLSEAFF.

The chain recombines TRBV30 with TRBJ2-7; TRBD1 matches at 9 bases. The CDR3 sequence is 14 residues long. Germline V gene lookup returns CDR1 GTSNPN and CDR2 SVGIG (reference sequence). With 1 base clipped from V and 9 bases from J, the junction kept 10 bases outside the gene matches. The CDR3 bases are TGTGCCTGGAGTGCTACCGGGACAGGGAAAGTGCAGTACTTC. Amino acid sequence: CAWSATGTGKVQYF.